The rows below give T cell receptor beta chains drawn from one sample of a study of PD-1 blockade in classical Hodgkin lymphoma. TCRdb keeps only in-frame clones here, not all; method: immunoSEQ multiplex PCR. The sample has around 19,000 clones; around 72% are singletons. The sequencing used peripheral blood mononuclear cells (PBMCs), collected at baseline. The receptor source for this set is a human donor with classical Hodgkin lymphoma. Both conserved end residues are part of each CDR3. Fields, in order: CDR3 protein, CDR3 DNA, clone size, J gene, D gene, V gene. D genes are given only for firm matches. Clone size is shown for a subset of rows, as once, few, many or a class of expanded clone.

CDR3aa: CASSLGGNSPLHF
CDR3nt: TGTGCCAGCAGCTTAGGGGGTAATTCACCCCTCCACTTT
abundance: few
j_gene: TRBJ1-6
d_gene: NA
v_gene: TRBV7-9

CDR3aa: CASSDTMILLNIQYF
CDR3nt: TGTGCCAGCTCGGACACTATGATATTGTTGAACATTCAGTACTTC
abundance: NA
j_gene: TRBJ2-4
d_gene: NA
v_gene: TRBV6-1

CDR3aa: CAIKQRTASYEQYF
CDR3nt: TGTGCCATCAAGCAAAGGACAGCCTCCTACGAGCAGTACTTC
abundance: NA
j_gene: TRBJ2-7
d_gene: NA
v_gene: TRBV2

CDR3aa: CASSLYTDTQYF
CDR3nt: TGTGCCAGCAGTTTGTACACAGATACGCAGTATTTT
abundance: NA
j_gene: TRBJ2-3
d_gene: NA
v_gene: TRBV6-6

CDR3aa: CASSYTVNTEAFF
CDR3nt: TGTGCCAGCAGTTACACAGTGAACACTGAAGCTTTCTTT
abundance: once
j_gene: TRBJ1-1
d_gene: NA
v_gene: TRBV6-5

CDR3aa: CASTPLIAGAEAFF
CDR3nt: TGTGCCAGCACTCCCCTGATAGCAGGCGCTGAAGCTTTCTTT
abundance: once
j_gene: TRBJ1-1
d_gene: NA
v_gene: TRBV28

CDR3aa: CASSDSTLEQYF
CDR3nt: TGTGCCAGCAGTGACAGTACCCTGGAGCAGTACTTC
abundance: NA
j_gene: TRBJ2-5
d_gene: NA
v_gene: TRBV28

CDR3aa: CASSLNGGTDTQYF
CDR3nt: TGTGCCAGCAGCTTAAACGGGGGTACAGATACGCAGTATTTT
abundance: NA
j_gene: TRBJ2-3
d_gene: NA
v_gene: TRBV11-2

CDR3aa: CASSESSYNSPLHF
CDR3nt: TGTGCCAGTTCCGAAAGCTCCTATAATTCACCCCTCCACTTT
abundance: NA
j_gene: TRBJ1-6
d_gene: NA
v_gene: TRBV19

CDR3aa: CSVEPGDETQYF
CDR3nt: TGCAGCGTTGAACCAGGGGACGAGACCCAGTACTTC
abundance: NA
j_gene: TRBJ2-5
d_gene: NA
v_gene: TRBV29-1

CDR3aa: CASSQGYSYEQYF
CDR3nt: TGTGCCAGCAGCCAAGGGTACTCCTACGAGCAGTACTTC
abundance: NA
j_gene: TRBJ2-7
d_gene: NA
v_gene: TRBV14

CDR3aa: CAISSGLAGTDTQYF
CDR3nt: TGTGCCATCAGTTCGGGACTAGCGGGCACAGATACGCAGTATTTT
abundance: NA
j_gene: TRBJ2-3
d_gene: TRBD2
v_gene: TRBV10-3

CDR3aa: CASSPKKVAVYNEQFF
CDR3nt: TGTGCCAGCAGTCCCAAGAAAGTGGCAGTATACAATGAGCAGTTCTTC
abundance: NA
j_gene: TRBJ2-1
d_gene: NA
v_gene: TRBV27

CDR3aa: CASSLSGPWNEQFF
CDR3nt: TGTGCCAGCAGCTTAAGCGGGCCTTGGAATGAGCAGTTCTTC
abundance: NA
j_gene: TRBJ2-1
d_gene: NA
v_gene: TRBV11-3

CDR3aa: CASSLGGRGDTQYF
CDR3nt: TGTGCCAGCAGCTTAGGTGGCAGGGGAGATACGCAGTATTTT
abundance: NA
j_gene: TRBJ2-3
d_gene: NA
v_gene: TRBV7-6

CDR3aa: CATAGVPNTGELFF
CDR3nt: TGTGCCACCGCGGGGGTCCCGAACACCGGGGAGCTGTTTTTT
abundance: NA
j_gene: TRBJ2-2
d_gene: TRBD2
v_gene: TRBV19

CDR3aa: CASSEAGGNTIYF
CDR3nt: TGTGCCAGCAGCGAAGCGGGTGGGAACACCATATATTTT
abundance: NA
j_gene: TRBJ1-3
d_gene: NA
v_gene: TRBV7-2

CDR3aa: CASSPRVQGLAGSSADTQYF
CDR3nt: TGTGCCAGCAGTCCTAGGGTCCAGGGACTAGCGGGTTCGAGCGCAGATACGCAGTATTTT
abundance: NA
j_gene: TRBJ2-3
d_gene: TRBD2
v_gene: TRBV28

CDR3aa: CASSLEYRQETQYF
CDR3nt: TGTGCCAGCAGCTTAGAGTACAGGCAAGAGACCCAGTACTTC
abundance: NA
j_gene: TRBJ2-5
d_gene: NA
v_gene: TRBV7-2

CDR3aa: CSVGGGLGADTQYF
CDR3nt: TGCAGCGTCGGAGGGGGACTAGGCGCAGATACGCAGTATTTT
abundance: NA
j_gene: TRBJ2-3
d_gene: TRBD2
v_gene: TRBV29-1

CDR3aa: CASSAGLAGGTDTQYF
CDR3nt: TGTGCCAGCAGTGCGGGACTAGCGGGGGGGACAGATACGCAGTATTTT
abundance: NA
j_gene: TRBJ2-3
d_gene: TRBD2
v_gene: TRBV6-1

CDR3aa: CASSRGTSASYEQYF
CDR3nt: TGTGCCAGCAGCCGAGGGACTAGCGCATCCTACGAGCAGTACTTC
abundance: NA
j_gene: TRBJ2-7
d_gene: TRBD2
v_gene: TRBV7-9

CDR3aa: CASSDKDTQYF
CDR3nt: TGTGCCAGCAGTGACAAGGATACGCAGTATTTT
abundance: NA
j_gene: TRBJ2-3
d_gene: NA
v_gene: TRBV25-1

CDR3aa: CASSPEGAGGDRRTQYF
CDR3nt: TGTGCCAGCAGCCCGGAGGGAGCGGGAGGAGATCGTCGGACGCAGTATTTT
abundance: NA
j_gene: TRBJ2-3
d_gene: TRBD2
v_gene: TRBV7-2

CDR3aa: CASSGSLAGTYEQFF
CDR3nt: TGTGCCAGCAGCGGGAGCCTAGCGGGGACCTATGAGCAGTTCTTC
abundance: NA
j_gene: TRBJ2-1
d_gene: TRBD2
v_gene: TRBV5-5